One sample yielded the 23 T cell receptor beta chains listed below, sequenced in a study of T cell changes during pregnancy in multiple sclerosis. Only in-frame clones appear in the TCRdb table, and some are missing; sequencing was by immunoSEQ multiplex PCR. The table lists tens of thousands of clones, around 90% of them singletons. The specimen comprised CD8+ T cells from peripheral blood mononuclear cells, sampled before pregnancy. These receptors were taken from a female donor with multiple sclerosis, enrolled in a pregnancy study.

A single count supports this clone. This chain connects TRBV4-3 to TRBJ1-1; a possible D gene is TRBD1 (5 bases). V was trimmed by 1 base and J by 7 bases, leaving 13 bases between them. Germline assignment: CDR1 LGHNA and CDR2 YSLEER. The length of the CDR3 is 14 residues. CDR3 coding DNA: TGCGCCAGCAGCCAAGCCCTCTGGGGGGATGAAGCTTTCTTT. This translates into CASSQALWGDEAFF.

The chain is built from TRBV27 and TRBJ1-1; D is perhaps TRBD1 (5 bases). V was trimmed by 5 bases and J by 1 base, leaving 11 bases between them. Per the germline V gene, CDR1 is MNHEY and CDR2 is SMNVEV (reference sequence). The CDR3 has 14 amino acids. The CDR3 DNA is TGTGCCAGCAGTGGCCGACAGCCGAACACTGAAGCTTTCTTT. Translating gives CASSGRQPNTEAFF.

The J gene is TRBJ2-1, the V gene TRBV10-3, with TRBD2 matching over 12 bases. The ends lost 3 bases at V and 5 bases at J; junction bases unmatched: 5. Germline loops: CDR1 ENHRY, CDR2 SYGVKD. This CDR3 comprises 16 residues. The chain's CDR3 is CAISDPTSGGDNEQFF. The DNA of the CDR3 is TGTGCCATCAGTGACCCGACTAGCGGGGGAGACAATGAGCAGTTCTTC.

The chain joins TRBV5-4 to TRBJ2-1, with 8 bases lining up with TRBD1. V trimming: 9 bases; J trimming: 6 bases; junction bases outside the gene matches: 8. Germline CDR1 is SGHNT and CDR2 is YYREEE (reference sequence). The CDR3 totals 13 residues. CDR3 nucleotides: TGTGCCACCACAAGACAGGGGAGCAATGAGCAGTTCTTC. It translates to CATTRQGSNEQFF.

The chain uses TRBV15 and TRBJ1-5, with 10 bases lining up with TRBD1. Germline lookup yields CDR1 LNHNV and CDR2 YYDKDF (reference sequence). Losses at the gene ends were 1 base for V and 2 bases for J; bases not matched to a gene: 2. This CDR3 contains 16 residues. The CDR3 is CATSRAGQGGNQPQHF. The CDR3 coding sequence is TGTGCCACCAGCAGAGCCGGACAGGGGGGCAATCAGCCCCAGCATTTT.

DNA of the CDR3: TGTGCCAGCAGTTATGGGCCCTACAATGAGCAGTTCTTC. Translation gives CASSYGPYNEQFF. The J gene is TRBJ2-1, the V gene TRBV6-5; D is uncertain. The CDR3 runs to 13 residues. The germline CDR1 and CDR2 sequences are MNHEY and SVGAGI. The V end was cut by 3 bases, the J end by 2 bases, with 5 bases between.

This chain uses TRBV9 with TRBJ2-7, with TRBD1 identical over 8 bases. Germline CDR1 and CDR2: SGDLS and YYNGEE. V lost 0 bases and J lost 4; bases outside the gene matches: 3. The CDR3 covers 14 residues. The CDR3 loop reads CASSVATGGYEQYF. CDR3 DNA sequence: TGTGCCAGCAGCGTAGCCACAGGGGGTTACGAGCAGTACTTC.

The V call is TRBV13, the J call TRBJ1-2, with 10 bases that match TRBD1. CDR3 length: 19 amino acids. Germline lookup yields CDR1 PRHDT and CDR2 FYEKMQ (reference sequence). V was clipped by 0 bases and J by 0 bases; unmatched bases: 10. In nucleotides, the CDR3 is TGTGCCAGCAGCTTAGGCCGTGGGGGACAGGGGTTCTCTAACTATGGCTACACCTTC. Its translation: CASSLGRGGQGFSNYGYTF.

As DNA, the CDR3 is TGTGCCAGCACCTTGACTAGCGCGCTATACAATGAGCAGTTCTTC. Encoded protein: CASTLTSALYNEQFF. The chain joins TRBV27 to TRBJ2-1; 8 bases line up with TRBD2. The CDR3 totals 15 residues. Germline V lookup: CDR1 MNHEY, CDR2 SMNVEV (reference sequence). With V trimmed by 7 bases and J by 4 bases, 9 bases remained unmatched.

This CDR3 is CASSISTGKIHEQYF. The CDR3 DNA is TGTGCCAGTAGTATTTCCACAGGGAAGATACACGAGCAGTACTTC. V and J are TRBV19 and TRBJ2-7; a possible D gene is TRBD1 (6 bases). Trimming took off 3 bases at V and 5 bases at J, with 17 bases between the two ends. The CDR3 runs 15 residues. The germline CDR1 and CDR2 sequences are LNHDA and SQIVND (reference sequence).

The rearrangement joins TRBV29-1 to TRBJ2-7; perhaps TRBD1 as D (6 bases). CDR3 length: 13 amino acids. Germline CDR1 reads SQVTM; CDR2 reads ANQGSEA. Trimming left V 3 bases short and J 1 base short, with 10 bases between. The CDR3 loop reads CSVDEQGSYEQYF. CDR3 sequence (DNA): TGCAGCGTTGACGAACAGGGATCCTACGAGCAGTACTTC.

The chain uses TRBV6-4 and TRBJ2-5; 8 bases match TRBD1. Unmatched junction bases numbered 14, after V lost 5 bases and J lost 3 bases. Germline loops: CDR1 MRHNA, CDR2 SNTAGT. The CDR3 sequence is 17 residues long. The CDR3: CASSPGDRQGNEETQYF. As DNA, the CDR3 is TGTGCCAGCAGTCCGGGGGATAGACAGGGGAACGAAGAGACCCAGTACTTC.

J is TRBJ2-3 and V is TRBV4-2, with 9 bases identical to TRBD2. This CDR3 has 16 residues. V was clipped by 1 base and J by 3 bases; unmatched bases: 5. CDR1 and CDR2 from the germline V gene are LGHNA and YNFKEQ. The CDR3 protein is CASSQVSGGRTDTQYF. The CDR3 bases are TGTGCCAGCAGCCAAGTGAGCGGGGGGAGGACAGATACGCAGTATTTT.

A single count supports this clone. The CDR3, as DNA: TGTGCCAGCAGCTTACGTAGTCCCTATGAAGCTTTCTTT. This encodes CASSLRSPYEAFF. This chain links TRBV7-6 with TRBJ1-1; D ambiguous. The CDR3 sequence is 13 residues long. The germline V and J ends were trimmed by 2 bases and 7 bases, with 11 bases remaining between them. Germline V gene lookup returns CDR1 SGHVS and CDR2 FNYEAQ.

Comments on this clone: The junction shows a germline mismatch at one end, possibly a read error. The V and J genes are TRBV5-6 and TRBJ1-2; D may be TRBD1 (5 bases). The CDR3 loop spans 11 amino acids. Germline lookup yields CDR1 SGHDT and CDR2 YYEEEE. The CDR3 reads CASSLGALVHF. CDR3 in DNA: TGTGCCAGCAGCTTAGGGGCTTTGGTCCACTTC.

The gene calls are TRBV2 and TRBJ1-5; TRBD1 aligns across 8 bases. Per the germline V gene, CDR1 is SNHLY and CDR2 is FYNNEI. The length of the CDR3 is 15 residues. After removal of 6 bases from V and 2 bases from J, the junction contained 6 bases not matched to a gene. The chain's CDR3 is CASRLTGEGNQPQHF. The CDR3 nucleotides are TGTGCCAGCAGGTTGACAGGGGAGGGCAATCAGCCCCAGCATTTT.

This chain links TRBV7-6 with TRBJ1-1; TRBD1 matches at 9 bases. The CDR3 loop spans 15 amino acids. V was clipped by 7 bases and J by 4 bases; unmatched bases: 10. Germline CDR1 reads SGHVS; CDR2 reads FNYEAQ. CDR3 bases: TGTGCCAGCATCATGGGGACAGGGCTAAGCACTGAAGCTTTCTTT. This sequence encodes CASIMGTGLSTEAFF. The variable domain in full, with the rest retrieved from reference TRBV7-6 and TRBJ1-1, is GAGVSQSPRYKVTKRGQDVALRCDPISGHVSLYWYRQALGQGPEFLTYFNYEAQQDKSGLPNDRFSAERPEGSISTLTIQRTEQRDSAMYRCASIMGTGLSTEAFFGQGTRLTVV.

The chain joins TRBV13 to TRBJ2-3; TRBD2 is a possible D gene (5 bases). The germline V and J ends were trimmed by 5 bases and 2 bases, with 8 bases remaining between them. Germline V gene sequence: CDR1 PRHDT, CDR2 FYEKMQ (reference sequence). The CDR3 is made up of 13 amino acids. CDR3: CASSRTLTDTQYF. The CDR3 DNA follows: TGTGCCAGCAGCCGGACTCTCACAGATACGCAGTATTTT.

This clone was seen a single time. The CDR3 is CASSVAQDYEQYF. The CDR3 nucleotides read TGTGCCAGCAGCGTAGCTCAGGACTACGAGCAGTACTTC. The chain carries TRBV9 and TRBJ2-7; D call uncertain. Germline V gene lookup returns CDR1 SGDLS and CDR2 YYNGEE. V gave up 0 bases and J gave up 3 bases, with 7 bases separating them. This CDR3 contains 13 residues. Full variable domain (rest looked up from reference TRBV9 and TRBJ2-7): DSGVTQTPKHLITATGQRVTLRCSPRSGDLSVYWYQQSLDQGLQFLIQYYNGEERAKGNILERFSAQQFPDLHSELNLSSLELGDSALYFCASSVAQDYEQYFGPGTRLTVT.

The chain combines TRBV18 with TRBJ1-1, with 10 bases fitting TRBD1. Germline V CDR1 and CDR2: KGHSH, LQKENI. This CDR3 has 15 amino acids. The ends lost 6 bases at V and 4 bases at J; junction bases unmatched: 8. The CDR3 coding sequence is TGTGCCAGCTCGGGGAAGGGACAGGGGTTCACTGAAGCTTTCTTT. Amino acid sequence: CASSGKGQGFTEAFF.

This clone appeared once. The V call is TRBV4-3, the J call TRBJ1-2, with TRBD1 matching 8 bases. The length of the CDR3 is 16 residues. Germline V gene lookup returns CDR1 LGHNA and CDR2 YSLEER. The V gene end was trimmed by 1 base and the J gene end by 2 bases; junction bases not matched to a gene: 6. The CDR3 region has the DNA TGCGCCAGCAGCCAAGGACAGGGGAGCGTGAACTATGGCTACACCTTC. Encoded protein: CASSQGQGSVNYGYTF.

V is TRBV5-1 and J is TRBJ2-3, with a weak D call TRBD1 (8 bases). Germline loops: CDR1 SGHRS, CDR2 YFSETQ. Deletions cut 3 bases from V and 0 bases from J, with 23 bases between. The CDR3 has 19 residues. CDR3 coding DNA: TGCGCCAGCAGCTGGGGAGGGGCAGGGCAGGGGGCAAGCACAGATACGCAGTATTTT. Translated: CASSWGGAGQGASTDTQYF. The full variable domain, its missing parts supplied by reference TRBV5-1 and TRBJ2-3, is KAGVTQTPRYLIKTRGQQVTLSCSPISGHRSVSWYQQTPGQGLQFLFEYFSETQRNKGNFPGRFSGRQFSNSRSEMNVSTLELGDSALYLCASSWGGAGQGASTDTQYFGPGTRLTVL.

V and J are TRBV7-2 and TRBJ1-2, with TRBD1 matching 8 bases. Losses at the gene ends were 2 bases for V and 3 bases for J; bases not matched to a gene: 8. This CDR3 has 16 residues. The V gene's germline CDR1 is SGHTA and CDR2 FQGNSA. CDR3 bases: TGTGCCAGCAGCTTAATAAGACAGGGGAATTACTATGGCTACACCTTC. This sequence encodes CASSLIRQGNYYGYTF.